A single sample is the source of the 13 T cell receptor beta chains below, sequenced in a study of CD8+ T cells in alopecia areata. Following extraction, RNA underwent reverse transcription to cDNA, which served as the sequencing template. Sequencing was performed with immunoSEQ multiplex PCR; in TCRdb, only in-frame clones are kept and a portion is missing. This sample has about 180,000 clones, with 53% found just once. As to treatment: oral pan-JAK inhibitor, 5-10 mg twice daily. The sample in question was CD8+ T cells sorted from blood, obtained at week 24, from a patient treated with tofacitinib. The receptors were sampled from a human donor with alopecia areata.

V is TRBV6-5 and J is TRBJ1-4; D is unclear. The CDR3 loop spans 13 amino acids. Germline lookup yields CDR1 MNHEY and CDR2 SVGAGI. V lost 8 bases and J lost 8, with 15 bases in between. This CDR3 is CASSVGLGEKLFF. The CDR3 region has the DNA TGTGCCAGCTCCGTCGGGCTTGGGGAAAAACTGTTTTTT.

The chain joins TRBV14 to TRBJ1-1; the D is unclear. The CDR3 is 13 amino acids. Per germline, CDR1 SGHDN and CDR2 FVKESK. Trimming removed 1 base from V and 6 bases from J, with 9 bases in between. CDR3 nucleotides: TGTGCCAGCAGCCAAGTTTCGCAGGCTGAAGCTTTCTTT. It specifies CASSQVSQAEAFF.

The CDR3 nucleotides are TGTGCCAGCAGCCCGAGCCATGGGGGCGAGCAGTACTTC. Amino acids: CASSPSHGGEQYF. V and J are TRBV9 and TRBJ2-7; D possibly uses TRBD1 or TRBD2 (5 bases each). This CDR3 region has 13 residues. V gave up 4 bases and J gave up 6 bases, with 14 bases separating them. Germline lookup yields CDR1 SGDLS and CDR2 YYNGEE.

The chain uses TRBV19 and TRBJ1-1; no clear D gene. Trimming pared 3 bases from V and 1 base from J, leaving 15 bases between. The CDR3 has 16 residues. Germline V gives CDR1 LNHDA, CDR2 SQIVND (reference sequence). The CDR3 DNA follows: TGTGCCAGTAGTATTCGGTCGTTCGGGCAGAACACTGAAGCTTTCTTT. It yields the protein CASSIRSFGQNTEAFF.

This chain joins TRBV2 and TRBJ2-1; D is perhaps TRBD1 or TRBD2 (6 bases each). The germline V gene has CDR1 SNHLY and CDR2 FYNNEI. The CDR3 spans 15 residues. V gave up 7 bases and J gave up 8 bases, with 21 bases separating them. This CDR3 reads CASTLGRDKDHEQFF. In nucleotides, the CDR3 is TGTGCCAGCACCCTAGGGCGGGACAAGGACCATGAGCAGTTCTTC.

This clone was observed a handful of times. The CDR3 region is CATSSGGLGNTEAFF. The CDR3 region has the DNA TGTGCCACCAGCAGCGGCGGGTTGGGGAACACTGAAGCTTTCTTT. The chain is built from TRBV15 and TRBJ1-1; no firm D call. V was shortened by 3 bases and J by 1 base, with 12 bases between the two germline ends. The germline V gene encodes CDR1 LNHNV and CDR2 YYDKDF (reference sequence). The CDR3 sequence is 15 residues long. Based on the CDR3 plus reference TRBV15 and TRBJ1-1, the full variable domain is DAMVIQNPRYQVTQFGKPVTLSCSQTLNHNVMYWYQQKSSQAPKLLFHYYDKDFNNEADTPDNFQSRRPNTSFCFLDIRSPGLGDTAMYLCATSSGGLGNTEAFFGQGTRLTVV.

This rearrangement joins TRBV27 to TRBJ2-1, with 7 bases fitting TRBD2. The CDR3 runs 15 residues. V lost 7 bases, J lost 3 bases, and 9 bases stayed unmatched. Germline values: CDR1 MNHEY, CDR2 SMNVEV (reference sequence). CDR3: CASNVGGGFYNEQFF. The CDR3, as DNA: TGTGCCAGCAACGTCGGCGGGGGATTCTACAATGAGCAGTTCTTC.

The chain couples TRBV5-6 to TRBJ2-7, with TRBD1 matching over 9 bases. V lost 2 bases and J lost 5; bases outside the gene matches: 5. Germline loops: CDR1 SGHDT, CDR2 YYEEEE. The CDR3 contains 14 residues. CDR3 bases: TGTGCCAGCAGCTTACCGGGACAGGGCGACGAGCAGTACTTC. Its translation: CASSLPGQGDEQYF.

The chain recombines TRBV9 with TRBJ2-5; maybe TRBD2 (6 bases). The CDR3 has 15 amino acids. With 4 bases removed from V and 4 bases from J, the gap between germline ends came to 17 bases. Germline assignment: CDR1 SGDLS and CDR2 YYNGEE. CDR3 nucleotides: TGTGCCAGCAGCCCTTTGCGGGAATGGCGAGAGACCCAGTACTTC. Encoded protein: CASSPLREWRETQYF.

The V gene is TRBV2, the J gene TRBJ1-1, with 9 bases aligning to TRBD1. Looked up from germline, CDR1 is SNHLY and CDR2 is FYNNEI. V trimming: 7 bases; J trimming: 4 bases; junction bases outside the gene matches: 4. The CDR3 covers 13 residues. The CDR3 DNA follows: TGTGCCAGCACTGACAGGGGGTTCACTGAAGCTTTCTTT. Translating gives CASTDRGFTEAFF.

The chain employs TRBV5-1 and TRBJ2-5; possible D gene TRBD1, 6 bases. Trimming pared 4 bases from V and 4 bases from J, leaving 20 bases between. Germline CDR1 is SGHRS and CDR2 is YFSETQ. The CDR3 contains 16 residues. The CDR3 reads CASSPLGRGVAETQYF. The CDR3 nucleotides read TGCGCCAGCAGCCCACTGGGCAGGGGTGTAGCAGAGACCCAGTACTTC.

This clone was observed a single time. Given the absence of the conserved phenylalanine or tryptophan at the CDR3 end, a read error is likely. This chain links TRBV2 with TRBJ1-1; D call uncertain. Trimming took off 3 bases at V and 8 bases at J, with 16 bases between the two ends. The CDR3 loop spans 14 amino acids. Germline assignment: CDR1 SNHLY and CDR2 FYNNEI. CDR3 DNA sequence: TGTGCCAGCAGTGATACGGACCTCGATGTCGAAGCTTTCCTT. Translating gives CASSDTDLDVEAFL.

This clone was counted a few times. This chain connects TRBV7-3 to TRBJ2-5; TRBD1 matches 10 bases. CDR3 size: 14 residues. Germline V gene sequence: CDR1 SGHTA, CDR2 FQGTGA. V shed 4 bases, J shed 5 bases, and the junction held 4 bases outside the gene matches. The CDR3 is CASSSTGGRETQYF. The CDR3 region has the DNA TGTGCCAGCAGCTCGACAGGGGGCCGGGAGACCCAGTACTTC.